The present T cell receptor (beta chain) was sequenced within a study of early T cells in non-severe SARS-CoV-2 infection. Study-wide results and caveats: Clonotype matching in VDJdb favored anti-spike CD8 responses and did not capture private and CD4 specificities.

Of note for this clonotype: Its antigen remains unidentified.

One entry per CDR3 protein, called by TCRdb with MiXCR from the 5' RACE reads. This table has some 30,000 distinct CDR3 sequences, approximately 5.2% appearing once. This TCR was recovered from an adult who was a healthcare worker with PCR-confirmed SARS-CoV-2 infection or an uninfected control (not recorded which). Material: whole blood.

CDR3 bases: TGTGCCAGTAGTATCGGTCAGGTGGGGAATCAGCCCCAGCATTTT. Its translation: CASSIGQVGNQPQHF. V usage is TRBV19 and J usage is TRBJ1-5; no reliable D call. V dropped 3 bases and J dropped 4 bases, with 13 bases sitting between them. Germline V gene sequence: CDR1 LNHDA, CDR2 SQIVND (reference sequence). CDR3 length: 15 amino acids.